This TCR beta chain was retrieved from a study of shared clonotypes between healthy human individuals. Study-wide points: There were few donors, and this limited the genetic and exposure-history diversity represented.

Deep was the level at which the assay was run. In the original processing: Because ImmunoSEQ provided only junction sequences with no quality scores, the filtering differed. Sequencing was performed with immunoSEQ multiplex PCR; in TCRdb, only in-frame clones are kept and a portion is missing. V and J calls and clone size are as listed in that table; D and trimming were resolved from the DNA. The table shows around 510,000 clones, with 70% to 80% occurring only once. The CDR3 covers 13 residues. CDR1 and CDR2 from the germline V gene are SNHLY and FYNNEI. Trimming cost V 1 base and J 10 bases, with 11 bases left between them. As regards this clone: Its antigen is undetermined.

This TCR was recovered from a woman aged 35 to 49 in good health. Some clones in this sample may be carry-over from other donors' samples. Material for sequencing was PBMCs. This chain links TRBV2 with TRBJ2-4; TRBD2 is a possible D gene (6 bases). CDR3 bases: TGTGCCAGCAGTGAAGGCGGCCGGGGGATTCAGTACTTC. It encodes CASSEGGRGIQYF.